Listed below are T cell receptor beta chains from one sample, sequenced in a study of blood T cells in healthy people across ages. One entry per CDR3 protein, called by TCRdb with MiXCR from the 5' RACE reads. The repertoire consists of 650,000 to 1,000,000 distinct CDR3 sequences, with 35% to 40% occurring once and the leading ten covering 10% to 15%. Sequencing input: blood. The receptors were gathered from a man younger than 30 in good health. CDR3s include the opening cysteine and the closing phenylalanine or tryptophan. D genes are given only for firm matches. Not every row has a clone size; where given, it reads once, few, many or a size class.

clone_size: .; d_call: .; v_call: TRBV24-1; j_call: TRBJ2-7; cdr3_aa: CATRSRESNEQYF; cdr3_nt: TGTGCCACCAGATCCCGGGAGTCTAATGAGCAGTACTTC
clone_size: many; d_call: .; v_call: TRBV7-2; j_call: TRBJ2-3; cdr3_aa: CASSLRFDTTDTQYF; cdr3_nt: TGTGCCAGCAGCTTAAGGTTTGATACCACAGATACGCAGTATTTT
clone_size: .; d_call: .; v_call: TRBV11-2; j_call: TRBJ1-2; cdr3_aa: CASSLVGTLNYGYTF; cdr3_nt: TGTGCCAGCAGCTTAGTAGGGACCCTTAACTATGGCTACACCTTC
clone_size: .; d_call: .; v_call: TRBV7-2; j_call: TRBJ2-7; cdr3_aa: CASGVSGLSYEQYF; cdr3_nt: TGTGCCAGCGGCGTAAGCGGGCTCTCCTACGAGCAGTACTTC
clone_size: many; d_call: TRBD1; v_call: TRBV12-3/TRBV12-4; j_call: TRBJ1-2; cdr3_aa: CASSPKTGNYGYTF; cdr3_nt: TGTGCCAGCAGCCCGAAGACAGGGAACTATGGCTACACCTTC
clone_size: once; d_call: TRBD2; v_call: TRBV6-6; j_call: TRBJ2-5; cdr3_aa: CASSYTLASGQETQYF; cdr3_nt: TGTGCCAGCAGTTACACCCTAGCTAGCGGCCAAGAGACCCAGTACTTC
clone_size: many; d_call: TRBD1; v_call: TRBV6-2/TRBV6-3; j_call: TRBJ2-7; cdr3_aa: CASSPPRDRGHYEQYF; cdr3_nt: TGTGCCAGCAGTCCACCCCGGGACAGGGGACACTACGAGCAGTACTTC
clone_size: .; d_call: TRBD2; v_call: TRBV12-3/TRBV12-4; j_call: TRBJ2-7; cdr3_aa: CASSLGGGLVNEQYF; cdr3_nt: TGTGCCAGCAGTTTAGGCGGCGGACTAGTAAATGAGCAGTACTTC
clone_size: .; d_call: .; v_call: TRBV18; j_call: TRBJ1-2; cdr3_aa: CASSPRSVDGYTF; cdr3_nt: TGTGCCAGCTCACCACGGTCAGTGGACGGCTACACCTTC
clone_size: few; d_call: .; v_call: TRBV9; j_call: TRBJ2-2; cdr3_aa: CASSIPTSGPNTGELFF; cdr3_nt: TGTGCCAGCAGCATTCCTACCTCAGGGCCCAACACCGGGGAGCTGTTTTTT
clone_size: .; d_call: .; v_call: TRBV9; j_call: TRBJ2-6; cdr3_aa: CASSVLGSTGANVLTF; cdr3_nt: TGTGCCAGCAGCGTATTGGGGAGTACTGGGGCCAACGTCCTGACTTTC
clone_size: .; d_call: .; v_call: TRBV3-1; j_call: TRBJ2-7; cdr3_aa: CASSQAWKGYEQYF; cdr3_nt: TGTGCCAGCAGCCAAGCTTGGAAAGGGTACGAGCAGTACTTC
clone_size: .; d_call: .; v_call: TRBV20-1; j_call: TRBJ1-5; cdr3_aa: CSARQGRGLSDQPQHF; cdr3_nt: TGCAGTGCTAGACAGGGAAGAGGGTTGAGCGATCAGCCCCAGCATTTT
clone_size: many; d_call: TRBD2; v_call: TRBV4-1; j_call: TRBJ2-3; cdr3_aa: CASSQDPGTIAGDTQYF; cdr3_nt: TGCGCCAGCAGCCAAGACCCCGGGACTATAGCGGGGGATACGCAGTATTTT
clone_size: many; d_call: TRBD1; v_call: TRBV29-1; j_call: TRBJ1-2; cdr3_aa: CSVRQGDYGYTF; cdr3_nt: TGCAGCGTCCGACAGGGAGACTATGGCTACACCTTC
clone_size: few; d_call: .; v_call: TRBV29-1; j_call: TRBJ1-1; cdr3_aa: CSVDGRGSTEAFF; cdr3_nt: TGCAGCGTTGATGGTAGGGGTTCGACTGAAGCTTTCTTT
clone_size: .; d_call: .; v_call: TRBV12-3/TRBV12-4; j_call: TRBJ2-2; cdr3_aa: CASSPIRGLFF; cdr3_nt: TGTGCCAGCAGCCCCATCCGGGGGCTGTTTTTT
clone_size: .; d_call: .; v_call: TRBV20-1; j_call: TRBJ1-2; cdr3_aa: CSALSGYGYTF; cdr3_nt: TGCAGTGCTCTTTCTGGCTATGGCTACACCTTC
clone_size: .; d_call: .; v_call: TRBV7-3; j_call: TRBJ2-5; cdr3_aa: CASSLNEYNEQYF; cdr3_nt: TGTGCCAGCAGTCTGAATGAATACAATGAGCAGTACTTC
clone_size: few; d_call: .; v_call: TRBV25-1; j_call: TRBJ1-4; cdr3_aa: CASSESPGMKEKLFF; cdr3_nt: TGTGCCAGCAGTGAATCCCCAGGGATGAAGGAAAAACTGTTTTTT